This TCR beta chain was identified during a study of cytomegalovirus exposure and HLA in healthy donors. Study results and caveats: In a later analysis, specific HLA alleles were associated with 15,000 or so TCR beta sequences at a 0.05 false discovery rate.

PCR was performed using 60 Vbeta and 13 Jbeta primers. The assay was immunoSEQ multiplex PCR, and TCRdb's table has in-frame clones only and misses some. Counted here are approximately 120,000 clones, roughly 78% occurring once; the ten biggest clones make up about 4%. Only a few counts were recorded for this clone. Antigen specificity is unknown. The CDR3 runs 14 residues. Trimming shortened V by 2 bases and J by 5 bases, and 10 bases separated the two germline ends. CDR1 is SGHDT, CDR2 YYEEEE, per germline. The sequenced sample consisted of PBMCs. This chain links TRBV5-6 with TRBJ1-4; D uncertain. This TCR was sampled from a man aged 25-45 years in good health and CMV-seronegative. DNA for the CDR3: TGTGCCAGCAGCTTCCTGAGAGAGAATGAAAAACTGTTTTTT. It is translated as CASSFLRENEKLFF.